This TCR beta chain was documented in a study of shared clonotypes between healthy human individuals. V lost 4 bases to trimming and J lost 3 bases, with 10 bases between them. Germline V CDR1 and CDR2: MNHNS, SASEGT. This CDR3 region has 14 residues. Produced via immunoSEQ multiplex PCR; TCRdb's table is partial and in-frame only. Among over a million clones listed, 75% to 85% were seen once. Donors comprised only Caucasian adults living in Nashville, Tennessee. This clone was picked up one time. The rearrangement uses TRBV6-1 and TRBJ1-3; D is possibly TRBD1 (5 bases). The sample was memory CD4+ T cells from PBMCs. Subset here: CD45RA-negative fraction. This TCR was sampled from a man younger than 35 in good health. Some clones in this sample may be carry-over from other donors' samples. This CDR3 reads CASSGGTVGNTIYF. For the CDR3, the DNA is TGTGCCAGCAGTGGCGGGACCGTTGGAAACACCATATATTTT.